The sequence of this T cell receptor beta chain was determined in a study of blood T cells in healthy people across ages (dated by TCRdb to the mid-2010s). Background on the whole study: Template switching captured roughly one uniquely barcoded TCR beta cDNA molecule per two T cells in model experiments. The donors were divided into four age groups: young (average roughly 15 years), middle-aged (approximately 39), aged (about 61) and long-lived (around 80). Donors of different ages were randomly distributed across sequencing lanes to avoid experimental bias. Age-related changes in TCR beta repertoire diversity were measured in the study by deep sequencing normalized with unique cDNA molecular identifiers. Two additional independent replicas of 1 million unique cDNA reads from the same blood draw were analyzed for two donors (one aged 18 to 30 and one aged 80 or older).

The protocol used for the library was 5' RACE. These reads were obtained on an Illumina HiSeq 2500. The second PCR ran for roughly 7 to 12 cycles and used a J-beta primer mix along with a sample-barcoded 5' primer. A unique molecular identifier was introduced onto each TCR beta cDNA molecule by a template-switch 5' adaptor carrying 12 random nucleotides. At least 2.5 million CDR3-containing paired-end reads were obtained from each sample. All of the RNA was converted into first-strand cDNA using the Mint cDNA synthesis kit, with a TRBC-specific oligonucleotide serving as the primer. Following uracil-DNA glycosylase treatment, a first 18-cycle PCR with universal primers M1SS and BC2_uni_R was performed on all cDNA. The authors processed their data as follows. Each sample was normalized by randomly selecting 1 million high-quality reads, each carrying a distinct molecular identifier. Instead of being binned into consensus sequences, reads that shared molecular identifiers were thrown out. CDR3 identification, clonotype clustering and error correction used MiTCR with a Q25 quality threshold and the strictest error-elimination algorithm. A nonparametric unseen species model with Euler transformation was used to estimate lower-bound total TCR beta diversity. Using fastp at Q25 and MiXCR, TCRdb reprocessed the public reads and kept productive beta chains. CDR3 protein duplicates are merged, each entry listing the most common genes and DNA. Clone size and V and J calls follow TCRdb, not the original study. This sample is represented by 790,000 or so distinct CDR3 sequences; about 45% of them were singletons. Approximately 18% of the sample is taken by the ten largest.

Donors were under 40 systemically healthy Caucasian individuals from Russia aged roughly 6 to 90 years. Each donor gave ten milliliters of peripheral blood, collected into EDTA-treated Vacutainer tubes. PBMCs were isolated by Ficoll-Paque density-gradient centrifugation, with at least 6 million obtained per sample. Trizol reagent was used to extract total RNA from PBMCs, with at least 6 micrograms per sample. Naive CD45RAhigh/CD27high T cell percentages were measured by flow cytometry on a PBMC aliquot from every donor. Regarding this clonotype: Its antigen target is currently unknown. Within one base of it there is no much larger clone, and no base qualities were kept.

CDR1 and CDR2 are read off the germline V gene (reference sequence) as DFQATT and SNEGSKA. The CDR3, cysteine through phenylalanine, is 17 amino acids long. The DNA shown is the 51-base CDR3, in frame from base 1. V loses 3 bases at its end and J loses 2 bases; junction bases beyond the gene matches: 14. What the research found in general, with its limitations: Bulk unsorted PBMC profiling prevented conclusive comparison of naive and antigen-experienced compartments. Compared with the aged group, more naive CD4+ T cells, fewer expanded clones and increased TCR diversity were shown by the long-lived group, suggesting age selection. The percentage of naive T cells measured by flow cytometry correlated strongly with observed TCR beta diversity. Observed TCR beta diversity per million T cells fell roughly linearly with age, and a significant reduction was already apparent by age about 38. Donor CMV infection status was unknown, potentially confounding age-related changes in expanded clonotypes. Estimates of total diversity based on one million sequenced T cells were regarded as lower bounds and as underestimates.

Recombination linked TRBV20-1 to TRBJ2-3; 7 bases in the middle match TRBD2. The source of this sequence is a man older than 75 in good health. Sequences were obtained from blood. The CDR3 region: CSASSLWRESLTDTQYF. The DNA reads TGCAGTGCTAGTTCTCTTTGGCGGGAGTCCCTCACAGATACGCAGTATTTT.